Shown below are 9 T cell receptor beta chains from a single sample sequenced in a study of human T cells and chemical hapten exposure. Time point denoted: patch test 2, 6 weeks after DPC sensitization. The sample's treatment: therapeutic diphenylcyclopropenone sensitization with weekly scalp DPC. TCRdb ran MiXCR on the RACE reads and lists one entry per CDR3 protein. The sample gives about 85,000 distinct CDR3 sequences, 11% of which show up once; roughly 1.4% is in the top ten. The sample in question was whole blood, obtained in connection with sensitization to the hapten diphenylcyclopropenone (DPC). Receptors originate from a man between 18 and 35 years old with alopecia areata. Some clones in this sample may be carry-over from other donors' samples.

This clonotype was observed at least ten times. The genes are TRBV19 and TRBJ2-2; perhaps TRBD1 as D (5 bases). V dropped 3 bases and J dropped 0 bases, with 8 bases sitting between them. Germline CDR1 and CDR2: LNHDA and SQIVND (reference sequence). The CDR3 is made up of 15 amino acids. CDR3 region: CASSMGHPNTGELFF. CDR3 nucleotide sequence: TGTGCCAGTAGTATGGGGCACCCGAACACCGGGGAGCTGTTTTTT.

Here the CDR3 reads CASSLAGELFF. In DNA form, the CDR3 reads TGTGCCAGCAGCTTAGCCGGGGAGCTGTTTTTT. This chain joins TRBV7-9 and TRBJ2-2; no clear D. Per the germline V gene, CDR1 is SEHNR and CDR2 is FQNEAQ (reference sequence). This CDR3 is built from 11 residues. The V end lost 0 bases, the J end lost 7 bases, and 0 bases lay between the germline ends.

This clonotype was detected a few times. The rearrangement joins TRBV6-5 to TRBJ1-2, with TRBD1 identical over 7 bases. CDR3 length equals 16 residues. The junction had 6 bases not matched to a gene; V was cut back by 0 bases and J by 2 bases. The germline gives CDR1 MNHEY, CDR2 SVGAGI. CDR3 residues: CASSYSRGTDNYGYTF. The DNA for the CDR3 is TGTGCCAGCAGTTACTCGCGAGGGACAGACAACTATGGCTACACCTTC.

The rearrangement joins TRBV7-3 to TRBJ2-3; 7 nucleotides line up with TRBD2. Germline values: CDR1 SGHTA, CDR2 FQGTGA. The length of the CDR3 is 16 residues. J gave up 0 bases and V 5 bases, and 8 bases lay outside the gene matches. CDR3 loop: CASSRTSGVSTDTQYF. The CDR3 coding sequence is TGTGCCAGCAGCAGAACCAGCGGGGTGAGCACAGATACGCAGTATTTT. The complete variable domain, with remaining parts taken from reference TRBV7-3 and TRBJ2-3, reads GAGVSQTPSNKVTEKGKYVELRCDPISGHTALYWYRQSLGQGPEFLIYFQGTGAADDSGLPNDRFFAVRPEGSVSTLKIQRTERGDSAVYLCASSRTSGVSTDTQYFGPGTRLTVL.

This clonotype was seen many times. This chain connects TRBV12-3 or TRBV12-4 to TRBJ1-5, with D unclear. This CDR3 spans 13 amino acids. Trimming stripped 4 bases from V and 4 bases from J, with 8 bases between. This CDR3 is CASSSGWNQPQHF. For the CDR3, the DNA is TGTGCCAGCAGTTCTGGTTGGAATCAGCCCCAGCATTTT.

This clonotype was counted ten times or more. J is TRBJ2-3 and V is TRBV18; D call uncertain. The CDR3 runs to 17 residues. Trimming cost V 4 bases and J 4 bases, with 21 bases left between them. Germline CDR1 reads KGHSH; CDR2 reads LQKENI. DNA of the CDR3: TGTGCCAGCTCACTTTCTACCCTGGACGGATACCCAGATACGCAGTATTTT. It is translated as CASSLSTLDGYPDTQYF.

This clonotype was counted between two and nine times. CDR3 residues: CASSQAQGVGTYGYTF. The DNA of the CDR3 is TGCGCCAGCAGCCAAGCGCAGGGAGTCGGGACCTATGGCTACACCTTC. This chain links TRBV4-1 with TRBJ1-2; tentative D call: TRBD1 (5 bases). Germline V gene lookup returns CDR1 MGHRA and CDR2 YSYEKL. Between the trimmed V and J ends, which lost 1 base and 4 bases, there was a span of 16 bases. The CDR3 is made up of 16 amino acids.

This clonotype was counted many times. CDR3 DNA: TGCAGTGCTAGAAAAAGGGCTTCCAAAAACATTCAGTACTTC. The encoded protein is CSARKRASKNIQYF. The rearrangement uses TRBV20-1 and TRBJ2-4; the D is unclear. Trimming took 2 bases from V and 2 from J, leaving 10 bases between them. This CDR3 has 14 amino acids. From germline, CDR1 is DFQATT and CDR2 SNEGSKA (reference sequence).

This clonotype has ten or more counts. This rearrangement joins TRBV7-9 to TRBJ2-1, with unresolved D. The CDR3 is made up of 14 amino acids. V shed 1 base and J shed 6 bases, with 10 bases lying between them. The germline V gene has CDR1 SEHNR and CDR2 FQNEAQ (reference sequence). In nucleotides, the CDR3 is TGTGCCAGCAGCTTAGTAAGTTTCGGCAATGAGCAGTTCTTC. This translates into CASSLVSFGNEQFF.